A single sample gave rise to the 27 T cell receptor beta chains below, sequenced in a study of tumor-infiltrating lymphocytes in primary liver carcinoma. Using a constant-region primer together with ProtoScript II reverse transcriptase, TCR beta cDNA was made from 500 ng of total RNA. ARM-PCR was slightly modified, and three nested multiplex PCR rounds with it gave rise to the TCR beta libraries. The opening two PCR rounds, approximately 10 cycles each, paired TRBV1-TRBV30 forward primers with a C-beta reverse primer. TCRdb re-derived calls from the multiplex PCR reads in MiXCR, one entry per CDR3 protein. There are approximately 92,000 distinct CDR3 sequences in the sample; around two thirds occur only once, and approximately 10% lies in the top ten. Each 20-30 mg portion of unsorted bulk tissue served as the source for co-extraction of RNA and DNA. The sample comprised liver tumor tissue from sampling region 5. Subset here: tumor region T5, tumor centre. These TCRs come from a woman aged 55-70 years with primary liver carcinoma and hepatitis B virus infection.

This clonotype has ten or more counts. V usage is TRBV6-4 and J usage is TRBJ1-5; D is undetermined. Per the germline V gene, CDR1 is MRHNA and CDR2 is SNTAGT. V was clipped by 11 bases and J by 5 bases, with 10 bases between them. The CDR3 sequence is 11 residues long. CDR3 sequence reads: CAARGDQPQHF. CDR3 coding DNA: TGTGCCGCCCGTGGGGATCAGCCCCAGCATTTT.

The chain joins TRBV12-3 or TRBV12-4 to TRBJ2-5, with D perhaps TRBD2 (6 bases). There are 15 residues in the CDR3. V lost 6 bases and J 5 bases, leaving 19 bases between the germline ends. The CDR3 spells CASSTYPGSDETQYF. As DNA, the CDR3 is TGTGCCAGCAGCACCTACCCCGGGAGCGACGAGACCCAGTACTTC.

This clonotype has at least ten counts. The chain combines TRBV5-1 with TRBJ2-7; 10 bases map to TRBD2. Unmatched junction bases numbered 14, after V lost 2 bases and J lost 3 bases. This CDR3 spans 18 amino acids. Germline V CDR1 and CDR2: SGHRS, YFSETQ. CDR3 nucleotides: TGCGCCAGCAGCTTCAGCCACGTTAGCGGGAGGACCTACTACGAGCAGTACTTC. Translating it yields CASSFSHVSGRTYYEQYF. Based on the CDR3 plus reference TRBV5-1 and TRBJ2-7, the full variable domain is KAGVTQTPRYLIKTRGQQVTLSCSPISGHRSVSWYQQTPGQGLQFLFEYFSETQRNKGNFPGRFSGRQFSNSRSEMNVSTLELGDSALYLCASSFSHVSGRTYYEQYFGPGTRLTVT.

This clonotype was observed many times. The gene calls are TRBV11-2 and TRBJ2-3; possibly TRBD1 for D (6 bases). The CDR3 has 15 amino acids. CDR1 is SGHAT and CDR2 is FQNNGV in the germline V gene. Trimming took off 5 bases at V and 6 bases at J, with 18 bases between the two ends. The CDR3: CASSPPASRGDTQYF. As DNA, the CDR3 is TGTGCCAGCAGCCCCCCTGCGAGTAGGGGGGATACGCAGTATTTT. The entire variable domain, with the rest obtained from reference TRBV11-2 and TRBJ2-3, is as follows: EAGVAQSPRYKIIEKRQSVAFWCNPISGHATLYWYQQILGQGPKLLIQFQNNGVVDDSQLPKDRFSAERLKGVDSTLKIQPAKLEDSAVYLCASSPPASRGDTQYFGPGTRLTVL.

Points on this clonotype: Because it lacks the conserved phenylalanine or tryptophan at the end, this CDR3 is likely a read error. The genes are TRBV29-1 and TRBJ2-6; D is perhaps TRBD2 (6 bases). The germline CDR1 and CDR2 sequences are SQVTM and ANQGSEA. CDR3 length: 15 amino acids. The CDR3 DNA is TGCAGCGTTGTGGGGGAAGGGACTGGGGCCAACGTTCTGACTCTC. The encoded protein is CSVVGEGTGANVLTL.

With regard to this clonotype: Germline and junction disagree at one end, which may indicate a read error. The genes are TRBV4-2 and TRBJ2-1, with D possibly being TRBD1 (6 bases). This CDR3 region has 15 residues. Germline CDR1 reads LGHNA; CDR2 reads YNFKEQ. The CDR3 region is CASSQGETGYIEQFF. In DNA, the CDR3 is TGTGCCAGCAGCCAAGGGGAGACAGGCTACATTGAGCAGTTCTTC.

The rearrangement uses TRBV11-2 and TRBJ2-2; D tentatively reads TRBD1 or TRBD2 (5 bases each). The CDR3 consists of 15 residues. CDR1 SGHAT and CDR2 FQNNGV come from the germline V gene. V lost 3 bases and J 14 bases, leaving 22 bases between the germline ends. In DNA form, the CDR3 reads TGTGCCAGCAGCTTGGGCAGGATGGACACCGGGAAACTGTTTTTT. This gives the protein CASSLGRMDTGKLFF.

The chain is built from TRBV6-5 and TRBJ2-3; 13 positions agree with TRBD2. CDR1 is MNHEY, CDR2 SVGAGI, per germline. The J segment lost 5 bases and the V segment lost 2 bases, leaving 10 bases of the junction unmatched. The CDR3 extends over 18 amino acids. The CDR3: CASSYQPGLAGVIDTQYF. DNA of the CDR3: TGTGCCAGCAGTTACCAGCCTGGACTAGCGGGAGTCATAGATACGCAGTATTTT.

This clonotype has only one observation. A single base separates this from a much larger clone, so it may be a read error. This chain connects TRBV5-4 to TRBJ2-1; possible D gene TRBD1, 6 bases. The CDR3 runs 14 residues. Germline CDR1 and CDR2: SGHNT and YYREEE (reference sequence). CDR3 DNA sequence: TGTGCCGGCAGCAAAAACAGGGATATTAGTGAGCAGTTCTTC. Encoded protein: CAGSKNRDISEQFF.

Notes on this clonotype: One base away lies a much larger clone, so this may be a sequencing read error. The genes are TRBV7-9 and TRBJ2-3; 8 bases agree with TRBD1. Germline values: CDR1 SEHNR, CDR2 FQNEAQ (reference sequence). The CDR3 has 15 residues. Unmatched junction bases numbered 6, after V lost 3 bases and J lost 4 bases. The CDR3 sequence is CASSFGQGGADTQYF. CDR3 nucleotides: TGTGCCAGCAGCTTTGGACAGGGTGGAGCAGATACGCAGTATTTT.

Points on this clonotype: Since a much larger clone is just one base distant, this may be a read error. This chain connects TRBV29-1 to TRBJ1-2, with TRBD1 as a possible D gene (5 bases). From germline, CDR1 is SQVTM and CDR2 ANQGSEA. V was shortened by 6 bases and J by 6 bases, with 17 bases between the two germline ends. This CDR3 contains 13 residues. The CDR3 region is CSVERLLGDGYTF. The CDR3 DNA is TGCAGCGTCGAACGTCTCCTGGGGGATGGCTACACCTTC.

This clonotype was counted only a few times. CDR3 sequence: CASSLAAGLAGRDEQFF. The CDR3 nucleotides are TGCGCCAGCAGCTTGGCCGCTGGGCTAGCGGGAAGGGATGAGCAGTTCTTC. The V gene is TRBV5-1, the J gene TRBJ2-1; 9 positions agree with TRBD2. This CDR3 is built from 17 residues. V trimming: 0 bases; J trimming: 8 bases; junction bases outside the gene matches: 12. Germline V gene data show CDR1 as SGHRS and CDR2 as YFSETQ.

This clonotype showed up just a few times. The chain links TRBV28 to TRBJ1-2; D uncertain. The CDR3 runs 14 residues. V was cut by 8 bases and J by 6 bases, with 19 bases left in between. Germline V gene lookup returns CDR1 MDHEN and CDR2 SYDVKM. The CDR3 sequence: CASGGGRHSHGYTF. The CDR3 region has the DNA TGTGCCAGCGGCGGTGGCAGGCATAGTCATGGCTACACCTTC.

The V call is TRBV12-3 or TRBV12-4, the J call TRBJ2-7; 12 positions match TRBD1. V shed 8 bases, J shed 9 bases, and the junction held 17 bases outside the gene matches. This CDR3 is 16 amino acids long. CDR3 protein: CASGRFGTGGLDGQYF. In nucleotides, the CDR3 is TGTGCCAGCGGTAGATTTGGGACAGGGGGCTTGGACGGGCAGTACTTC.

With regard to this clonotype: It is likely a read error, because the conserved phenylalanine at the end of the CDR3 is missing. This chain joins TRBV29-1 and TRBJ1-2, with 8 bases lining up with TRBD1. The V gene end was trimmed by 2 bases and the J gene end by 8 bases; junction bases not matched to a gene: 1. Germline V gene sequence: CDR1 SQVTM, CDR2 ANQGSEA. This CDR3 contains 11 residues. The CDR3 nucleotides read TGCAGCGTTGAATGGGACAGGGGCTACACCTTA. It codes for CSVEWDRGYTL.

This clonotype was counted a single time. A junction boundary mismatches the germline segment, possibly from a read error. The V and J genes are TRBV11-3 and TRBJ2-1, with a weak D call TRBD2 (5 bases). The CDR3 is 15 amino acids. In germline, CDR1 is SGHNT, CDR2 YENEEA. The CDR3 region has the DNA TGTGCCAGCAGCTTAGGAATTAACGGGAAGCTTGAGCACTTCTTC. This codes for CASSLGINGKLEHFF. Variable domain in full (rest from reference TRBV11-3 and TRBJ2-1): EAGVVQSPRYKIIEKKQPVAFWCNPISGHNTLYWYLQNLGQGPELLIRYENEEAVDDSQLPKDRFSAERLKGVDSTLKIQPAELGDSAVYLCASSLGINGKLEHFFGPGTRLTVL.

As concerns this clonotype: A much larger clone is a single base away; this may be a read error. The chain uses TRBV7-8 and TRBJ2-1; D call uncertain. The CDR3 runs to 15 residues. Trimming pared 5 bases from V and 6 bases from J, leaving 17 bases between. CDR1 and CDR2 (germline): SGHVS, FQNEAQ. The CDR3 DNA reads TGTGCCAGCAGCCCGGGTCCCCCCAGACTCAATGAGCAGTTCTTC. The encoded protein is CASSPGPPRLNEQFF.

This clonotype has a count of ten or more. The chain links TRBV5-8 to TRBJ2-2, with a weak D call TRBD1 (6 bases). Trimming took off 5 bases at V and 3 bases at J, with 17 bases between the two ends. Germline CDR1 is SGHTS and CDR2 is YDEGEE. The CDR3 is made up of 16 amino acids. The CDR3 region is CASRPSWGQDTGELFF. The CDR3, as DNA: TGTGCCAGCAGGCCGAGCTGGGGGCAGGACACCGGGGAGCTGTTTTTT.

Many counts were recorded for this clonotype. The V gene is TRBV13, the J gene TRBJ1-1; possible D gene TRBD1, 6 bases. The germline gives CDR1 PRHDT, CDR2 FYEKMQ (reference sequence). V was clipped by 2 bases and J by 7 bases, with 11 bases between them. The CDR3 runs to 13 residues. CDR3 sequence reads: CASSLRGAGEAFF. The CDR3 region has the DNA TGTGCCAGCAGCTTACGGGGGGCTGGTGAAGCTTTCTTT.

About this clonotype: The junction and the germline gene differ at one end; a read error may be behind it. The V and J genes are TRBV11-2 and TRBJ2-5, with TRBD2 matching over 11 bases. Germline CDR1 reads SGHAT; CDR2 reads FQNNGV. This CDR3 has 17 amino acids. CDR3 DNA: TGTGCCAGCAACTTAGTGGGGACTAGCGGAGGCAGGGAGACTCAGTACTTC. It yields the protein CASNLVGTSGGRETQYF. The whole variable domain, remainder taken from reference TRBV11-2 and TRBJ2-5, is EAGVAQSPRYKIIEKRQSVAFWCNPISGHATLYWYQQILGQGPKLLIQFQNNGVVDDSQLPKDRFSAERLKGVDSTLKIQPAKLEDSAVYLCASNLVGTSGGRETQYFGPGTRLLVL.

As for this clonotype: This may be a read error, as it is one base from a much larger clone. The gene calls are TRBV5-6 and TRBJ2-7; D tentatively fits TRBD1 or TRBD2 (6 bases each). V was pared by 9 bases and J by 4 bases, with 17 bases between. Per the germline V gene, CDR1 is SGHDT and CDR2 is YYEEEE. CDR3 length: 13 residues. CDR3 bases: TGTGCCAACCATAAACAGGGACTGTACGAGCAGTACTTC. Translation: CANHKQGLYEQYF.

As for this clonotype: The CDR3 end shows no conserved phenylalanine or tryptophan, and so a read error is likely. The chain carries TRBV6-1 and TRBJ1-1; TRBD1 matches 7 bases. V was clipped by 2 bases and J by 3 bases; unmatched bases: 3. Germline V gives CDR1 MNHNS, CDR2 SASEGT. The CDR3 consists of 14 residues. The CDR3 is CASSEYQGDTEAFS. For the CDR3, the DNA is TGTGCCAGCAGTGAATACCAGGGGGACACTGAAGCTTTCTCT.

The sample holds many counts of this clonotype. This chain links TRBV6-6 with TRBJ2-1; 11 nucleotides align to TRBD2. The V segment lost 10 bases and the J segment 9 bases; nucleotides outside the gene matches: 8. This CDR3 spans 13 amino acids. Germline CDR1 is MNHNY and CDR2 is SVGAGI (reference sequence). CDR3 nucleotide sequence: TGTGCCACTGAGACTAGCGGGATAGGTGAGCAGTTCTTC. It is translated as CATETSGIGEQFF.

This clonotype has at least ten counts. The V and J genes are TRBV29-1 and TRBJ1-4, with 7 bases aligning to TRBD1. The CDR3 totals 17 residues. Losses at the gene ends were 0 bases for V and 5 bases for J; bases not matched to a gene: 12. The germline gives CDR1 SQVTM, CDR2 ANQGSEA. CDR3 residues: CSVEDEGPGQRNEKLFF. CDR3 coding DNA: TGCAGCGTTGAAGATGAGGGGCCGGGACAGCGGAATGAAAAACTGTTTTTT.

This clonotype was seen just once. A read error is possible here, since a much larger clone lies one base away. The J gene is TRBJ1-3, the V gene TRBV5-4, with D hard to call. CDR1 is SGHNT and CDR2 is YYREEE in the germline V gene (reference sequence). Trimming stripped 4 bases from V and 7 bases from J, with 12 bases between. The CDR3 is made up of 13 amino acids. CDR3 in DNA: TGTGCCAGCAGCCCCGCGACAACCAACACCATATATTTT. Translating it yields CASSPATTNTIYF.

Details on this clonotype: As the CDR3 is not closed by the conserved phenylalanine or tryptophan, this likely results from a read error. The rearrangement uses TRBV29-1 and TRBJ2-3; D is perhaps TRBD2 (6 bases). Germline V gives CDR1 SQVTM, CDR2 ANQGSEA. The CDR3 runs 15 residues. This CDR3 is CSVGQEGIRTDMQYL. CDR3 DNA sequence: TGCAGCGTGGGCCAGGAGGGAATTCGCACAGATATGCAGTATTTA.

This clonotype showed up just a few times. The chain combines TRBV28 with TRBJ1-5, with D unresolved. Per the germline V gene, CDR1 is MDHEN and CDR2 is SYDVKM. The CDR3 covers 17 residues. Between the trimmed V and J ends, which lost 2 bases and 0 bases, there was a span of 14 bases. The CDR3 coding sequence is TGTGCCAGCAGTTTAGGAGGGCAGGCCTATAGCAATCAGCCCCAGCATTTT. Protein sequence: CASSLGGQAYSNQPQHF.